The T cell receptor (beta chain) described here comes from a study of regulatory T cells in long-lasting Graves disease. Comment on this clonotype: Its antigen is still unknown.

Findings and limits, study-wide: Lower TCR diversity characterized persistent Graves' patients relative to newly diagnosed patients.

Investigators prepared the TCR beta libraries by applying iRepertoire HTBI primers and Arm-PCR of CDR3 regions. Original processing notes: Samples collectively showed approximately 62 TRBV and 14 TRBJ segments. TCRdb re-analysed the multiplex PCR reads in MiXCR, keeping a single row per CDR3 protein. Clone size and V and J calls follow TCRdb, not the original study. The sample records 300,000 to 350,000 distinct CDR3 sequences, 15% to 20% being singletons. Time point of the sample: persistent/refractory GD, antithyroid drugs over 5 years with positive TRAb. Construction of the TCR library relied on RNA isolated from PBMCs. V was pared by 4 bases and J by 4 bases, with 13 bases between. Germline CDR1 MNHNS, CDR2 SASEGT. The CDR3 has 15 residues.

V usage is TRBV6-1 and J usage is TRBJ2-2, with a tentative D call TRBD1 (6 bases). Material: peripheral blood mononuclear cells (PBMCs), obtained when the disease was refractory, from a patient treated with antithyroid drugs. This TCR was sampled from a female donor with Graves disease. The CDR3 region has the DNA TGTGCCAGCAGTGTGTCAGGGGCCGGCACCGGGGAGCTGTTTTTT. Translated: CASSVSGAGTGELFF.